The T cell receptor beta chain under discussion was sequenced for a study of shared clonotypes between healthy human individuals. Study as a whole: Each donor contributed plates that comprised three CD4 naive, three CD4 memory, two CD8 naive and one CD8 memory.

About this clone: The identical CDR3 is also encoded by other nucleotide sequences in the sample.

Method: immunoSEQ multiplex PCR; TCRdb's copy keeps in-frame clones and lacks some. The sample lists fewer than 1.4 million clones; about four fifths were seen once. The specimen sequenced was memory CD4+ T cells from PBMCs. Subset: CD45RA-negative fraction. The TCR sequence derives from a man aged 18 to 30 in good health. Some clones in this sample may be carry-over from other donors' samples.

CDR3 in DNA: TGTGCCAGCAGCCCTGCCTACGAGCAGTACTTC. It yields the protein CASSPAYEQYF. This chain links TRBV7-9 with TRBJ2-7; D is unclear. This CDR3 has 11 residues. Germline V gene lookup returns CDR1 SEHNR and CDR2 FQNEAQ (reference sequence). Trimming left V 5 bases short and J 2 bases short, with 4 bases between.